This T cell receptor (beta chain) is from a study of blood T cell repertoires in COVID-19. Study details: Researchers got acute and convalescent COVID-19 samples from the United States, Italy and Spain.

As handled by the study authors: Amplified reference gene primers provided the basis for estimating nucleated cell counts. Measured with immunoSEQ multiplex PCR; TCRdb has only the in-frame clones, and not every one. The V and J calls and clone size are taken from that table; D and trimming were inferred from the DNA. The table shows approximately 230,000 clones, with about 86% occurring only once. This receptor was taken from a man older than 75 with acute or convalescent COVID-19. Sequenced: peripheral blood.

This CDR3 is CATSRVQRPGYGYTF. DNA for the CDR3: TGTGCCACCAGCAGAGTACAGCGGCCAGGCTATGGCTACACCTTC. This chain links TRBV15 with TRBJ1-2; D remains unclear. This CDR3 comprises 15 residues. The germline V gene has CDR1 LNHNV and CDR2 YYDKDF (reference sequence). V lost 1 base and J lost 4, with 13 bases in between.